The 32 T cell receptor beta chains listed next were all sequenced from one sample in a study of shared clonotypes between healthy human individuals. The repertoire was sequenced with immunoSEQ multiplex PCR; TCRdb's copy has only in-frame clones and lacks some. Here the sample spans about 490,000 clones, 70% to 80% being singletons. The sequenced material came from PBMCs. The source is a woman in her thirties or forties in good health. Some clones in this sample may be carry-over from other donors' samples.

This clone appeared a few times. This chain links TRBV7-9 with TRBJ2-5; 11 bases agree with TRBD2. This CDR3 spans 16 amino acids. Germline trimming cut 2 bases from V and 4 bases from J; bases unmatched to any gene: 6. Germline V gives CDR1 SEHNR, CDR2 FQNEAQ (reference sequence). The CDR3 loop reads CASSLWLAGGRETQYF. CDR3 nucleotide sequence: TGTGCCAGCAGCTTATGGCTAGCGGGAGGTCGAGAGACCCAGTACTTC.

CDR3 loop: CASSEARRGLNQPQHF. CDR3 DNA sequence: TGTGCCAGCAGTGAAGCGCGCAGGGGGTTAAATCAGCCCCAGCATTTT. This sequence joins TRBV6-1 and TRBJ1-5, with TRBD1 identical over 7 bases. Losses at the gene ends were 0 bases for V and 4 bases for J; bases not matched to a gene: 6. Per the germline V gene, CDR1 is MNHNS and CDR2 is SASEGT. The CDR3 sequence is 16 residues long.

The chain joins TRBV28 to TRBJ1-2, with D maybe TRBD1 (6 bases). CDR3 length: 14 residues. V was cut by 8 bases and J by 3 bases, with 16 bases left in between. The germline CDR1 and CDR2 sequences are MDHEN and SYDVKM. The CDR3 spells CASGHFSGDYGYTF. CDR3 bases: TGTGCCAGCGGACACTTTTCAGGGGACTATGGCTACACCTTC.

This clone was seen only once. The same CDR3 also results from other DNA sequences found in this sample. The chain uses TRBV5-1 and TRBJ1-1; D gene uncertain. From germline, CDR1 is SGHRS and CDR2 YFSETQ. Trimming left V 1 base short and J 4 bases short, with 8 bases between. The CDR3 contains 13 residues. The CDR3 spells CASSLQGGTEAFF. CDR3 nucleotides: TGCGCCAGCAGCTTGCAAGGAGGCACTGAAGCTTTCTTT.

The rearrangement uses TRBV18 and TRBJ2-5; D is ambiguous. The germline V gene has CDR1 KGHSH and CDR2 LQKENI. V was shortened by 1 base and J by 5 bases, with 8 bases between the two germline ends. There are 13 residues in the CDR3. DNA for the CDR3: TGTGCCAGCTCACCACAGTTCAGGGAGACCCAGTACTTC. Its protein product is CASSPQFRETQYF. The full variable domain, completed using reference TRBV18 and TRBJ2-5, is NAGVMQNPRHLVRRRGQEARLRCSPMKGHSHVYWYRQLPEEGLKFMVYLQKENIIDESGMPKERFSAEFPKEGPSILRIQQVVRGDSAAYFCASSPQFRETQYFGPGTRLLVL.

At least ten counts were recorded for this clone. The V gene is TRBV2, the J gene TRBJ1-1, with no clear D. V was shortened by 4 bases and J by 4 bases, with 10 bases between the two germline ends. CDR3 size: 13 residues. Germline lookup yields CDR1 SNHLY and CDR2 FYNNEI. The CDR3 sequence is CASSGGDSTEAFF. The CDR3 DNA sequence: TGTGCCAGCAGTGGGGGTGACTCCACTGAAGCTTTCTTT.

This chain links TRBV4-1 with TRBJ2-5; TRBD1 agrees at 8 bases. The CDR3 has 15 residues. The germline V gene encodes CDR1 MGHRA and CDR2 YSYEKL. After removal of 2 bases from V and 1 base from J, the junction contained 3 bases not matched to a gene. DNA of the CDR3: TGCGCCAGCAGCCAAACGGGGACAGGCCAAGAGACCCAGTACTTC. It yields the protein CASSQTGTGQETQYF.

The chain is built from TRBV7-3 and TRBJ2-2; D gene ambiguous. The CDR3 runs to 15 residues. Trimming removed 1 base at V and 7 bases at J, with 13 bases between. Germline CDR1 reads SGHTA; CDR2 reads FQGTGA. The CDR3 sequence: CASSLMPAKGGELFF. In nucleotides, the CDR3 is TGTGCCAGCAGCTTAATGCCCGCGAAGGGCGGGGAGCTGTTTTTT.

The CDR3 sequence is CASSFQGGAETQYF. The CDR3, as DNA: TGCGCCAGCAGCTTCCAGGGGGGAGCAGAGACCCAGTACTTC. The chain is built from TRBV5-1 and TRBJ2-5, with a weak D call TRBD1 (7 bases). CDR3 length: 14 residues. Trimming left V 2 bases short and J 4 bases short, with 12 bases between. Germline V lookup: CDR1 SGHRS, CDR2 YFSETQ.

With respect to this clone: The identical CDR3 is also encoded by other nucleotide sequences in the sample. The chain carries TRBV29-1 and TRBJ2-5; D perhaps matches TRBD1 (6 bases). Germline V gives CDR1 SQVTM, CDR2 ANQGSEA. This CDR3 has 11 residues. V lost 4 bases and J lost 5, with 8 bases in between. The CDR3: CSVGGGETQYF. The DNA for the CDR3 is TGCAGCGTTGGAGGGGGTGAGACCCAGTACTTC.

The V gene is TRBV12-1, the J gene TRBJ2-7; TRBD1 is the table's D call, not checked against the DNA. TRBV12-1 is described as a pseudogene. The CDR3 length is 13 residues. CDR3 region: CASSFHRGNEQYF. Here the CDR3 DNA reads TGTGCCAGCAGCTTTCACAGGGGTAATGAGCAGTACTTC.

This clone was counted a single time. The rearrangement uses TRBV2 and TRBJ2-7; no firm D call. Trimming left V 3 bases short and J 2 bases short, with 2 bases between. The CDR3 covers 11 residues. Germline V lookup: CDR1 SNHLY, CDR2 FYNNEI. The CDR3: CASSDPYEQYF. CDR3 coding DNA: TGTGCCAGCAGTGATCCCTACGAGCAGTACTTC.

This sequence joins TRBV9 and TRBJ1-5; TRBD1 is a possible D gene (5 bases). CDR3 length equals 14 residues. In germline, CDR1 is SGDLS, CDR2 YYNGEE. Trimming stripped 0 bases from V and 6 bases from J, with 10 bases between. CDR3 amino acids: CASSVGGYGQPQHF. The CDR3, as DNA: TGTGCCAGCAGCGTAGGGGGGTATGGTCAGCCCCAGCATTTT.

The chain couples TRBV5-1 to TRBJ2-3; 12 bases align to TRBD2. V trimming: 5 bases; J trimming: 0 bases; junction bases outside the gene matches: 7. CDR3 length equals 17 residues. The germline gives CDR1 SGHRS, CDR2 YFSETQ. As DNA, the CDR3 is TGCGCCAGCAGACAGAGGACTAGCGGGGCTAGCACAGATACGCAGTATTTT. Encoded protein: CASRQRTSGASTDTQYF.

The chain joins TRBV7-8 to TRBJ1-2, with TRBD1 matching 7 bases. CDR3 length equals 15 residues. Germline CDR1 is SGHVS and CDR2 is FQNEAQ. V gave up 5 bases and J gave up 5 bases; unmatched junction bases: 11. The CDR3 here is CASSLGQSLPYGYTF. The CDR3, as DNA: TGTGCCAGCAGCCTGGGACAGTCCCTGCCGTATGGCTACACCTTC.

V usage is TRBV18 and J usage is TRBJ2-6; 8 positions agree with TRBD1. The CDR3 spans 16 residues. V trimming: 2 bases; J trimming: 3 bases; junction bases outside the gene matches: 3. Germline loops: CDR1 KGHSH, CDR2 LQKENI. CDR3 coding DNA: TGTGCCAGCTCACCAGGACAGGGAGGTGGGGCCAACGTCCTGACTTTC. Translation: CASSPGQGGGANVLTF.

This clone has just a few counts. This sequence joins TRBV7-9 and TRBJ2-5, with D possibly called TRBD1 or TRBD2 (7 bases each). TRBJ2-7 matches the DNA end more closely, so the J call is doubtful. The CDR3 runs to 14 residues. CDR1 is SEHNR and CDR2 is FQNEAQ in the germline V gene (reference sequence). The CDR3: CASSRDSGIFEQYF. The CDR3 nucleotides read TGTGCCAGCAGCAGGGACAGCGGGATTTTCGAGCAGTACTTC.

V is TRBV28 and J is TRBJ2-2, with TRBD2 matching over 13 bases. Per the germline V gene, CDR1 is MDHEN and CDR2 is SYDVKM. Losses at the gene ends were 4 bases for V and 4 bases for J; bases not matched to a gene: 15. The CDR3 is made up of 20 amino acids. CDR3 sequence (DNA): TGTGCCAGCAGTTATCCCCCTCAATGGACTAGCGGGAGCTTCACCGGGGAGCTGTTTTTT. Amino acid sequence: CASSYPPQWTSGSFTGELFF.

The V call is TRBV7-2, the J call TRBJ2-2; D is uncertain. Between the trimmed V and J ends, which lost 3 bases and 5 bases, there was a span of 16 bases. Germline V lookup: CDR1 SGHTA, CDR2 FQGNSA. This CDR3 region has 16 residues. CDR3 loop: CASSLAARTVTGELFF. The CDR3 bases are TGTGCCAGCAGCTTGGCCGCGAGAACGGTGACCGGGGAGCTGTTTTTT.

This clone has more than one count but fewer than ten. The gene calls are TRBV4-2 and TRBJ1-1, with 8 bases fitting TRBD1. V was pared by 3 bases and J by 1 base, with 4 bases of the junction left unmatched. Germline V gives CDR1 LGHNA, CDR2 YNFKEQ. The CDR3 is 15 amino acids. The CDR3 DNA follows: TGTGCCAGCAGCCATCCGGACAGGGCGAACACTGAAGCTTTCTTT. Protein sequence: CASSHPDRANTEAFF.

With respect to this clone: Other DNA sequences of this sample code for an identical CDR3. V is TRBV19 and J is TRBJ2-7; tentatively, D is TRBD2 (6 bases). Germline values: CDR1 LNHDA, CDR2 SQIVND (reference sequence). This CDR3 is built from 14 residues. Trimming removed 4 bases from V and 1 base from J, with 11 bases in between. CDR3 amino acids: CASSTPGLSYEQYF. DNA for the CDR3: TGTGCCAGTAGTACTCCGGGACTTTCCTACGAGCAGTACTTC.

This clone was observed a few times. The rearrangement links TRBV9 to TRBJ1-2, with D perhaps TRBD1 (5 bases). CDR3 size: 17 residues. V was cut by 3 bases and J by 0 bases, with 18 bases left in between. Germline lookup yields CDR1 SGDLS and CDR2 YYNGEE. DNA of the CDR3: TGTGCCAGCAGCGGCGGAACGGGACGGAGAGCTAACTATGGCTACACCTTC. Translation: CASSGGTGRRANYGYTF.

The chain recombines TRBV2 with TRBJ1-4, with 8 nucleotides matching TRBD1. Germline CDR1 and CDR2: SNHLY and FYNNEI. The V gene end was trimmed by 4 bases and the J gene end by 5 bases; junction bases not matched to a gene: 3. This CDR3 region has 14 residues. CDR3 region: CASSANRGNEKLFF. As DNA, the CDR3 is TGTGCCAGCAGTGCCAACAGGGGGAATGAAAAACTGTTTTTT.

V gene TRBV7-8 combines with J gene TRBJ2-7; TRBD2 agrees at 10 bases. CDR1 and CDR2 from the germline V gene are SGHVS and FQNEAQ. Trimming took 4 bases from V and 2 from J; bases not matched to a gene: 5. The CDR3 loop spans 15 amino acids. CDR3 coding DNA: TGTGCCAGCAGCTCCCGACTAGCGGGCCCCTACGAGCAGTACTTC. Its translation: CASSSRLAGPYEQYF.

The chain joins TRBV2 to TRBJ1-4; TRBD1 might be the D (6 bases). In germline, CDR1 is SNHLY, CDR2 FYNNEI. Trimming pared 8 bases from V and 8 bases from J, leaving 18 bases between. The CDR3 covers 14 residues. CDR3 residues: CASGVTGLGEKLFF. The CDR3 bases are TGTGCCAGCGGGGTAACAGGGTTAGGCGAAAAACTGTTTTTT.

Of note for this clone: A far larger clone is off by one base, so a read error is likely. This chain joins TRBV7-6 and TRBJ2-2; D may match TRBD1 or TRBD2 (5 bases each). The CDR3 runs to 14 residues. Per the germline V gene, CDR1 is SGHVS and CDR2 is FNYEAQ. The CDR3 DNA reads TGTGCCAGCAGCTTAGCGGTAGGGGCCGGGGAGCAGTTTTTT. This encodes CASSLAVGAGEQFF.

The chain couples TRBV27 to TRBJ2-7; the D gene is possibly TRBD1 (5 bases). V was cut by 9 bases and J by 0 bases, with 24 bases left in between. Germline CDR1 is MNHEY and CDR2 is SMNVEV (reference sequence). The CDR3 loop spans 17 amino acids. The CDR3 DNA is TGTGCCAGAGGAGAGCAGGGTATCAAACTTAGCTCCTACGAGCAGTACTTC. Its translation: CARGEQGIKLSSYEQYF.

V gene TRBV7-9 combines with J gene TRBJ2-7; D not resolved. Between the trimmed V and J ends, which lost 5 bases and 1 base, there was a span of 6 bases. The germline V gene has CDR1 SEHNR and CDR2 FQNEAQ (reference sequence). CDR3 length equals 12 residues. CDR3 residues: CASSPASYEQYF. The CDR3 nucleotides are TGTGCCAGCAGCCCAGCTTCCTACGAGCAGTACTTC. The full variable domain, completed using reference TRBV7-9 and TRBJ2-7, is DTGVSQNPRHKITKRGQNVTFRCDPISEHNRLYWYRQTLGQGPEFLTYFQNEAQLEKSRLLSDRFSAERPKGSFSTLEIQRTEQGDSAMYLCASSPASYEQYFGPGTRLTVT.

The chain uses TRBV5-6 and TRBJ2-5, with 11 positions matching TRBD1. This CDR3 region has 14 residues. J gave up 5 bases and V 5 bases, and 5 bases lay outside the gene matches. Germline lookup yields CDR1 SGHDT and CDR2 YYEEEE. In nucleotides, the CDR3 is TGTGCCAGCAGTAACGGACAGGGGGCCGAGACCCAGTACTTC. Amino acid sequence: CASSNGQGAETQYF.

The rearrangement joins TRBV28 to TRBJ1-6, with TRBD1 matching over 8 bases. The length of the CDR3 is 15 residues. Germline V CDR1 and CDR2: MDHEN, SYDVKM. V trimming: 5 bases; J trimming: 8 bases; junction bases outside the gene matches: 8. The CDR3 DNA reads as TGTGCCAGCAGTCGCGCAGGGGGCGTAGATTCACCCCTCCACTTT. Residues: CASSRAGGVDSPLHF.

Comments on this clone: Other DNA sequences from this sample encode an identical CDR3 as well. The rearrangement joins TRBV7-9 to TRBJ2-7; D gene unclear. Germline V gene sequence: CDR1 SEHNR, CDR2 FQNEAQ (reference sequence). Trimming pared 2 bases from V and 4 bases from J, leaving 6 bases between. CDR3 length: 12 residues. Written as DNA, the CDR3 is TGTGCCAGCAGCTTACAAGGATACGAGCAGTACTTC. It translates to CASSLQGYEQYF.

The chain recombines TRBV30 with TRBJ2-3, with 7 bases matching TRBD1. J lost 1 base, V lost 2 bases, and 9 bases had no gene match. This CDR3 is 16 amino acids long. Per germline, CDR1 GTSNPN and CDR2 SVGIG (reference sequence). In DNA, the CDR3 is TGTGCCTGGAGTACTCGACAGGGTTTTCGCACAGATACGCAGTATTTT. It yields the protein CAWSTRQGFRTDTQYF.